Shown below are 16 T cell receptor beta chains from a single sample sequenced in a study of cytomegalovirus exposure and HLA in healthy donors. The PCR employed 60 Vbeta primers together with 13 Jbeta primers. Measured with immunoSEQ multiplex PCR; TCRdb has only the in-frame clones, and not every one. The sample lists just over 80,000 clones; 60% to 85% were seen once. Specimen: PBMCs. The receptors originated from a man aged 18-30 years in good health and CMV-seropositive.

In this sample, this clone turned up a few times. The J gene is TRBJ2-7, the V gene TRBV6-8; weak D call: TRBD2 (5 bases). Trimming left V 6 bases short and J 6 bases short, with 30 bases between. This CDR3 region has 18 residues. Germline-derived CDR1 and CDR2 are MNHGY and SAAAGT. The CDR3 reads CASSSAGQAFRLGGEQYF. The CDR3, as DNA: TGTGCCAGCAGCTCCGCGGGCCAGGCCTTTCGACTCGGTGGCGAGCAGTACTTC.

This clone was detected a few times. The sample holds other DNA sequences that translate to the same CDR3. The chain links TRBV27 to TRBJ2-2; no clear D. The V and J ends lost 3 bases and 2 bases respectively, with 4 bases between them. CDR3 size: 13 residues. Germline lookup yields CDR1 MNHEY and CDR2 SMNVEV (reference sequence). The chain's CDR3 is CASSFLNTGELFF. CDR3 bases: TGTGCCAGCAGTTTTCTCAACACCGGGGAGCTGTTTTTT.

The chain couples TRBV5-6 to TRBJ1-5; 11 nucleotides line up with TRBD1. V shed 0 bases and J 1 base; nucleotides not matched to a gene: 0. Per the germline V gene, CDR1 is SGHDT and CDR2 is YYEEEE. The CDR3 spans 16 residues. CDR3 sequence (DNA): TGTGCCAGCAGCTTGGGGACAGGGGGCAGCAATCAGCCCCAGCATTTT. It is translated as CASSLGTGGSNQPQHF.

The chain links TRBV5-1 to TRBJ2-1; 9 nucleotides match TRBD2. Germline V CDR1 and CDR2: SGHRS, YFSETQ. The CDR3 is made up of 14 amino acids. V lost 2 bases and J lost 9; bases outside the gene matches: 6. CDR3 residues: CASSFGGRAVEQFF. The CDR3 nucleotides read TGCGCCAGCAGCTTCGGCGGGAGGGCCGTTGAGCAGTTCTTC.

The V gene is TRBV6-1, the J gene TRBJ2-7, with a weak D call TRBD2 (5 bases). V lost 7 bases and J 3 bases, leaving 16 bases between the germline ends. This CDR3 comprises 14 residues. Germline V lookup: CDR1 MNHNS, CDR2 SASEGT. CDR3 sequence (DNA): TGTGCCAGCACTCGCCCCCCGGGAATCTACGAGCAGTACTTC. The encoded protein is CASTRPPGIYEQYF.

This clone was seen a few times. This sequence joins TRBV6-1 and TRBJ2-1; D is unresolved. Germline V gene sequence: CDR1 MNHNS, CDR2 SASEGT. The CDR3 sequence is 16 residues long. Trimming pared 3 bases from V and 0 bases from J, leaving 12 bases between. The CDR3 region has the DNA TGTGCCAGCAGTGACCTGAGCCGTTGCTCCTACAATGAGCAGTTCTTC. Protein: CASSDLSRCSYNEQFF.

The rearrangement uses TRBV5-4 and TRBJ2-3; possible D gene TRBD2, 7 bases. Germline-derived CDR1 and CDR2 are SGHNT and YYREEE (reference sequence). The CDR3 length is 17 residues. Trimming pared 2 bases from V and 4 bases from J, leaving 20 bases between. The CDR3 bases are TGTGCCAGCAGCTTCGGGGGGCGCGGCGGTCGGGCAGATACGCAGTATTTT. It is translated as CASSFGGRGGRADTQYF.

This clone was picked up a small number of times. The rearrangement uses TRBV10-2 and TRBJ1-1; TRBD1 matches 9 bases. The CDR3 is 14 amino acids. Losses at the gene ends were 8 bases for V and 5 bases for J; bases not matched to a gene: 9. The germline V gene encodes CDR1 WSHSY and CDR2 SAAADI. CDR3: CASRKTGGGTEAFF. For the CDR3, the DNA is TGCGCCAGCCGAAAGACAGGGGGTGGGACTGAAGCTTTCTTT.

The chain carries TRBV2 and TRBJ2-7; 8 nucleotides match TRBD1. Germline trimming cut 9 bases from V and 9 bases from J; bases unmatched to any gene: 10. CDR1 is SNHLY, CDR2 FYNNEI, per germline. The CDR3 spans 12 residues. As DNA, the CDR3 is TGTGCCAGTCAGACAGGGGTTGAATCGCAGTACTTC. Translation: CASQTGVESQYF.

Here the CDR3 reads CASSRSFSGSDEQFF. Written as DNA, the CDR3 is TGTGCCAGCAGCCGGTCCTTTAGCGGCTCCGATGAGCAGTTCTTC. The rearrangement joins TRBV5-6 to TRBJ2-1; possible D gene TRBD2, 6 bases. The V end lost 4 bases, the J end lost 8 bases, and 19 bases lay between the germline ends. Germline V gene sequence: CDR1 SGHDT, CDR2 YYEEEE. This CDR3 comprises 15 residues.

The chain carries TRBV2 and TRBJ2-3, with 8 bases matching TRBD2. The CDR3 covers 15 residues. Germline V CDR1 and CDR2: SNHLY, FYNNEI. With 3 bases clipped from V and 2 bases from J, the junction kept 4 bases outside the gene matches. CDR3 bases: TGTGCCAGCAGTGAGGTAGCGGGACCCACAGATACGCAGTATTTT. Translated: CASSEVAGPTDTQYF.

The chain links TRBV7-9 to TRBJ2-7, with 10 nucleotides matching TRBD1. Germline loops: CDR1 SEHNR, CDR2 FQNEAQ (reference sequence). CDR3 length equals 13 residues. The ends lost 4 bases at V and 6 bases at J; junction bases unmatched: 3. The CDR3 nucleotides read TGTGCCAGCAGCTCGCGGACAGGGGGCGAGCAGTACTTC. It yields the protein CASSSRTGGEQYF.

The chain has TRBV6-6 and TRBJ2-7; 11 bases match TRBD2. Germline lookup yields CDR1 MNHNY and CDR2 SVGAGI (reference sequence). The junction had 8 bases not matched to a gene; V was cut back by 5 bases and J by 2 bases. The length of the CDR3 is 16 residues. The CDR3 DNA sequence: TGTGCCAGCAGTCCCGGAGGACTAGCGGGTCCCTACGAGCAGTACTTC. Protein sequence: CASSPGGLAGPYEQYF.

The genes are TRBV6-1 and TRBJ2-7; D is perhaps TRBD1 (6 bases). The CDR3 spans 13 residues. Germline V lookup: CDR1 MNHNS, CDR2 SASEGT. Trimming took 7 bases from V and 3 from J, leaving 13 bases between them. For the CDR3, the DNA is TGTGCCAGCAAATCGGGACACCTCTACGAGCAGTACTTC. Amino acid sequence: CASKSGHLYEQYF.

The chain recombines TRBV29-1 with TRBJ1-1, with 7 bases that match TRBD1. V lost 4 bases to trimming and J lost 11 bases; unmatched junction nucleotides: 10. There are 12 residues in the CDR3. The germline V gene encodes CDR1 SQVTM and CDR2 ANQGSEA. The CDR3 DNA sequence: TGCAGCGTTGTGAACAGGGGAATTTCGGCTTTCTTT. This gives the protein CSVVNRGISAFF.

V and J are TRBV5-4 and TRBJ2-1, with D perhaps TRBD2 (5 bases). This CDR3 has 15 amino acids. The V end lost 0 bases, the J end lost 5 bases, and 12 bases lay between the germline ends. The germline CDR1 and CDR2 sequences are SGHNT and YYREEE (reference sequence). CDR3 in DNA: TGTGCCAGCAGCTTGGCAACGAGGGCGGACAATGAGCAGTTCTTC. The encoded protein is CASSLATRADNEQFF.